This TCR beta chain was identified during a study of cytomegalovirus exposure and HLA in healthy donors. Findings and caveats of the study: Follow-up analysis later connected one missense variant in DCLRE1C with trimming of TCR beta V- and J-genes.

Germline V gives CDR1 MNHEY, CDR2 SMNVEV (reference sequence). Germline trimming cut 5 bases from V and 4 bases from J; bases unmatched to any gene: 5. This CDR3 comprises 13 residues. Vbeta (60) and Jbeta (13) primers were used in the PCR. Profiled with immunoSEQ multiplex PCR; TCRdb holds only in-frame clones, not every one. The sample records some 130,000 clones, around three quarters being singletons. Remarks on this clone: Antigen: not known.

Sequenced input: PBMCs. The chain combines TRBV27 with TRBJ2-7, with 7 positions matching TRBD2. This receptor was taken from a man aged 35 to 55 in good health and CMV-seronegative. CDR3 bases: TGTGCCAGCAGTGGTGGGAGGGGATACGAGCAGTACTTC. This sequence encodes CASSGGRGYEQYF.